This T cell receptor beta chain was documented in a study of cytotoxic CD8 clonotypes in ibrutinib-treated CLL. Germline-derived CDR1 and CDR2 are SQVTM and ANQGSEA. V lost 1 base to trimming and J lost 4 bases, with 10 bases between them. This CDR3 has 13 amino acids. Generated by immunoSEQ multiplex PCR, the TCRdb table keeps only in-frame clones and is missing some. Of hundreds of thousands of clones detected, roughly 67% appear once; the ten largest clones hold 5% to 6.5%. PBMCs that had been cryopreserved were the source of 2 to 2.5 micrograms of genomic DNA for TCR beta libraries. This clone was seen once.

This TCR was sampled from a human donor with chronic lymphocytic leukemia. Specimen: PBMCs, collected after 36 months of ibrutinib treatment. The rearrangement joins TRBV29-1 to TRBJ1-2; the D gene is possibly TRBD1 (5 bases). The CDR3 here is CSVEGTSSYGYTF. The CDR3 region has the DNA TGCAGCGTTGAAGGGACAAGTTCCTATGGCTACACCTTC.